This T cell receptor (beta chain) came from a study of T cells in Graves' hyperthyroidism and ophthalmopathy. The study's findings and limits: Blood samples included most of the expanded thyroid clonotypes exceeding 0.001. Ophthalmopathy was predicted by the model a median of roughly 6.6 months ahead of onset.

Exclusion of a patient resulted from uncontrolled infection, other autoimmune disease, pregnancy or lactation. The CDR3 sequence is 17 residues long. The germline V gene encodes CDR1 MNHEY and CDR2 SMNVEV (reference sequence). Amplification of TCR beta CDR3 regions was performed using RNA transcripts as template. HTBI primers drove first-round RT-PCR of the TCR CDR3. One entry per CDR3 protein, called by TCRdb with MiXCR from the multiplex PCR reads. The sample gives approximately 690,000 distinct CDR3 sequences, more than 14% of which show up once; approximately 12% is in the top ten. The table lists this clonotype with a few counts. Its antigen is unknown. A read error may account for a junction end that differs from germline.

The chain has TRBV27 and TRBJ2-1, with D tentatively TRBD1 (6 bases). Sequences were obtained from blood. This TCR came from a woman between 45 and 60 years old with Graves' ophthalmopathy. CDR3 residues: CASSFAPQGTPYNEQSF. The CDR3 nucleotides are TGTGCCAGCAGTTTTGCCCCTCAGGGGACGCCCTACAATGAGCAGTCCTTC.